The T cell receptor (beta chain) under discussion was sequenced for a study of cytomegalovirus exposure and HLA in healthy donors. The V segment lost 3 bases and the J segment 7 bases; nucleotides outside the gene matches: 4. The CDR3 is 15 residues long. The germline V gene encodes CDR1 SGHVS and CDR2 FQNEAQ. From the 120-subject validation cohort, which was separate from the roughly 670-subject first cohort, the donors were drawn. Only in-frame clones appear in the TCRdb table, and some are missing; sequencing was by immunoSEQ multiplex PCR. The sample has around 94,000 clones; around 96% are singletons. In its sample, this clone was seen once.

The chain uses TRBV7-8 and TRBJ2-7; 15 bases match TRBD2. The sample was PBMCs. This TCR was sampled from a woman aged 18 to 35 in good health and CMV-seronegative. The CDR3 bases are TGTGCCAGCAGCTTGGGGACTAGCGGGGGGATGGAGCAGTACTTC. Its translation is CASSLGTSGGMEQYF.